What follows are 19 T cell receptor beta chains derived from one specimen sequenced in a study of long-term antiretroviral therapy in people with HIV. This was the immunoSEQ v3.0 assay at survey level. Clones were read by immunoSEQ multiplex PCR, and TCRdb kept only the in-frame ones, dropping some. The table includes roughly 42,000 clones, 85% to 90% detected once. Here the sequenced sample was unsorted PBMCs, taken 1.2 years after starting antiretroviral therapy. These receptors were obtained from a woman aged 45-65 years with HIV.

This clone was recorded a few times. V gene TRBV15 combines with J gene TRBJ2-7, with D unresolved. There are 12 residues in the CDR3. V gave up 9 bases and J gave up 2 bases, with 11 bases separating them. CDR1 is LNHNV and CDR2 is YYDKDF in the germline V gene (reference sequence). The DNA of the CDR3 is TGTGCCACTTCTCCGTATCCCTACGAGCAGTACTTC. This encodes CATSPYPYEQYF.

V gene TRBV7-2 combines with J gene TRBJ1-2; D not certain. This CDR3 spans 14 amino acids. Trimming shortened V by 7 bases and J by 0 bases, and 12 bases separated the two germline ends. The V gene's germline CDR1 is SGHTA and CDR2 FQGNSA. The CDR3 spells CASNPDPTNYGYTF. The CDR3 nucleotides are TGTGCCAGCAACCCTGACCCTACTAACTATGGCTACACCTTC.

The rearrangement links TRBV19 to TRBJ1-1; D is uncertain. Trimming took off 5 bases at V and 3 bases at J, with 13 bases between the two ends. CDR1 LNHDA and CDR2 SQIVND come from the germline V gene (reference sequence). CDR3 length: 14 residues. The CDR3 sequence is CASSARFRDTEAFF. DNA of the CDR3: TGTGCCAGTAGTGCAAGGTTTCGGGACACTGAAGCTTTCTTT.

The CDR3: CAIRPGQDPHEQYF. The CDR3 nucleotides read TGTGCCATCAGACCGGGACAGGACCCCCACGAGCAGTACTTC. V gene TRBV10-3 combines with J gene TRBJ2-7; TRBD1 agrees at 8 bases. The CDR3 consists of 14 residues. In germline, CDR1 is ENHRY, CDR2 SYGVKD. V lost 6 bases and J lost 5; bases outside the gene matches: 9.

This rearrangement joins TRBV7-9 to TRBJ1-1; no clear D gene. Germline values: CDR1 SEHNR, CDR2 FQNEAQ (reference sequence). The CDR3 is 15 amino acids. With 4 bases removed from V and 4 bases from J, the gap between germline ends came to 16 bases. The CDR3: CASSSPWSWGTEAFF. CDR3 nucleotides: TGTGCCAGCAGCTCCCCCTGGTCCTGGGGCACTGAAGCTTTCTTT. Filled out from reference TRBV7-9 and TRBJ1-1, the complete variable domain reads DTGVSQNPRHKITKRGQNVTFRCDPISEHNRLYWYRQTLGQGPEFLTYFQNEAQLEKSRLLSDRFSAERPKGSFSTLEIQRTEQGDSAMYLCASSSPWSWGTEAFFGQGTRLTVV.

This chain connects TRBV10-3 to TRBJ2-3; D ambiguous. In germline, CDR1 is ENHRY, CDR2 SYGVKD. The CDR3 loop spans 11 amino acids. V shed 4 bases and J shed 7 bases, with 6 bases lying between them. CDR3 nucleotides: TGTGCCATCAGTGGAAAGAATACGCAGTATTTT. It yields the protein CAISGKNTQYF.

This chain uses TRBV5-1 with TRBJ2-5, with D perhaps matching TRBD1 or TRBD2 (5 bases each). V lost 3 bases and J 0 bases, leaving 15 bases between the germline ends. There are 16 residues in the CDR3. CDR1 and CDR2 from the germline V gene are SGHRS and YFSETQ. CDR3 sequence: CASSSAVEGNQETQYF. The CDR3 nucleotides are TGCGCCAGCAGCTCCGCAGTAGAGGGGAACCAAGAGACCCAGTACTTC.

V is TRBV11-1 and J is TRBJ2-7; tentatively, D is TRBD2 (5 bases). Deletions cut 5 bases from V and 1 base from J, with 6 bases between. The germline V gene encodes CDR1 SGHAT and CDR2 FQDESV (reference sequence). CDR3 length: 12 residues. The CDR3 region is CASSGLSYEQYF. Written as DNA, the CDR3 is TGTGCCAGCAGCGGACTGTCCTACGAGCAGTACTTC.

V and J are TRBV18 and TRBJ1-1; no firm D call. Trimming shortened V by 6 bases and J by 2 bases, and 4 bases separated the two germline ends. This CDR3 spans 11 amino acids. CDR1 KGHSH and CDR2 LQKENI come from the germline V gene. This CDR3 reads CASSSNTEAFF. The CDR3 DNA reads TGTGCCAGCTCCTCCAACACTGAAGCTTTCTTT.

This clone was seen a handful of times. The rearrangement joins TRBV21-1 to TRBJ2-1; the DNA was not compared with TRBD2, the D call given in the table. TRBV21-1 is reported as a pseudogene. The CDR3 is 16 amino acids. Here the CDR3 reads CASSKLAGGTYNEQFF. CDR3 coding DNA: TGTGCCAGCAGCAAACTAGCGGGGGGGACATACAATGAGCAGTTCTTC.

The rearrangement joins TRBV19 to TRBJ1-2; perhaps TRBD1 as D (6 bases). This CDR3 is built from 15 residues. Trimming stripped 5 bases from V and 2 bases from J, with 15 bases between. Germline V gene sequence: CDR1 LNHDA, CDR2 SQIVND (reference sequence). CDR3 residues: CASSPPRTANYGYTF. CDR3 DNA sequence: TGTGCCAGTAGTCCCCCCCGGACAGCCAACTATGGCTACACCTTC.

This clone occurred once. The chain combines TRBV7-9 with TRBJ1-1, with 12 bases that match TRBD1. Trimming removed 5 bases from V and 1 base from J; junction bases left unmatched: 8. The CDR3 totals 17 residues. From germline, CDR1 is SEHNR and CDR2 FQNEAQ (reference sequence). CDR3 bases: TGTGCCAGCAGCGTCCCGGGACAGGGGGCCCCGAACACTGAAGCTTTCTTT. Protein: CASSVPGQGAPNTEAFF.

This chain uses TRBV19 with TRBJ1-1; D is perhaps TRBD1 (5 bases). The CDR3 sequence is 13 residues long. CDR1 and CDR2 (germline): LNHDA, SQIVND (reference sequence). Trimming took 1 base from V and 8 from J, leaving 11 bases between them. The CDR3 DNA reads as TGTGCCAGTAGTATAGTTCCAAACAGGGAAGCTTTCTTT. Amino acid sequence: CASSIVPNREAFF.

The rearrangement joins TRBV7-9 to TRBJ2-2; the D is unclear. Per germline, CDR1 SEHNR and CDR2 FQNEAQ (reference sequence). The CDR3 extends over 12 amino acids. V was trimmed by 3 bases and J by 7 bases, leaving 6 bases between them. The CDR3 region has the DNA TGTGCCAGCAGCTTCTACTTCGGGGAGCTGTTTTTT. Its protein product is CASSFYFGELFF.

This sequence joins TRBV11-2 and TRBJ1-2; 8 bases are shared with TRBD1. V lost 5 bases to trimming and J lost 1 base; unmatched junction nucleotides: 3. This CDR3 contains 14 residues. Looked up from germline, CDR1 is SGHAT and CDR2 is FQNNGV. The CDR3 nucleotides read TGTGCCAGCAGCGGGACAGGTTTTAACTATGGCTACACCTTC. As protein: CASSGTGFNYGYTF.

This chain connects TRBV30 to TRBJ1-1, with 12 bases identical to TRBD1. The CDR3 runs 15 residues. After removal of 2 bases from V and 7 bases from J, the junction contained 8 bases not matched to a gene. CDR1 GTSNPN and CDR2 SVGIG come from the germline V gene (reference sequence). In DNA, the CDR3 is TGTGCCTGGAGTACCGGGACAGGGGGCGGTTTTGAAGCTTTCTTT. Translated: CAWSTGTGGGFEAFF.

This chain connects TRBV28 to TRBJ2-3; 9 bases match TRBD1. V trimming: 5 bases; J trimming: 1 base; junction bases outside the gene matches: 7. This CDR3 comprises 16 residues. Germline V gives CDR1 MDHEN, CDR2 SYDVKM. The CDR3 region is CASSRTGVGRTDTQYF. For the CDR3, the DNA is TGTGCCAGCAGTCGGACAGGGGTTGGGCGCACAGATACGCAGTATTTT.

The chain has TRBV25-1 and TRBJ2-1; tentative D call: TRBD1 (5 bases). CDR1 is MGHDK, CDR2 SYGVNS, per germline. Trimming left V 8 bases short and J 9 bases short, with 14 bases between. The CDR3 runs 12 residues. In DNA form, the CDR3 reads TGTGCCAGCGGGCAAGGGGCCTCTGAGCAGTTCTTC. Translated: CASGQGASEQFF. Together with reference TRBV25-1 and TRBJ2-1, the CDR3 gives the full variable domain: EADIYQTPRYLVIGTGKKITLECSQTMGHDKMYWYQQDPGMELHLIHYSYGVNSTEKGDLSSESTVSRIRTEHFPLTLESARPSHTSQYLCASGQGASEQFFGPGTRLTVL.

The chain combines TRBV5-1 with TRBJ1-1; D is perhaps TRBD1 (6 bases). Trimming took off 0 bases at V and 4 bases at J, with 13 bases between the two ends. The CDR3 consists of 15 residues. CDR1 is SGHRS, CDR2 YFSETQ, per germline. The CDR3 DNA follows: TGCGCCAGCAGCTTGGCGGGGGGCGCGGGCACTGAAGCTTTCTTT. Amino acids: CASSLAGGAGTEAFF.